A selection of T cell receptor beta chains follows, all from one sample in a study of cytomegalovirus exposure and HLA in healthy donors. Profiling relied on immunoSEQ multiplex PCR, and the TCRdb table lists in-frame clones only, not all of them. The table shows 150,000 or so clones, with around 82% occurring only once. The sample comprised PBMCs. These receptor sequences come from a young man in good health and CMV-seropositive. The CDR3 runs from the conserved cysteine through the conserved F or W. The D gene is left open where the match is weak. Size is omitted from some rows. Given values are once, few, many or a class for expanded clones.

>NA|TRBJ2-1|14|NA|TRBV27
CASSGQNSYNEQFF
TGTGCCAGCAGTGGACAGAACTCCTACAATGAGCAGTTCTTC
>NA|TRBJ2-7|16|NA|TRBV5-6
CASSLPWQTLSYEQYF
TGTGCCAGCAGCCTGCCATGGCAAACCTTATCCTACGAGCAGTACTTC
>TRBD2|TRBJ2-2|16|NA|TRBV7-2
CASSLRTSGSTGELFF
TGTGCCAGCAGCTTAAGGACTAGCGGTTCCACCGGGGAGCTGTTTTTT
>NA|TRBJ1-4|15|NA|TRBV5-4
CASSPGMGGGEKLFF
TGTGCCAGCAGCCCGGGGATGGGGGGAGGTGAAAAACTGTTTTTT
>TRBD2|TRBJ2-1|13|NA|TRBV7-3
CASSSAGGNEQFF
TGTGCCAGCAGCTCCGCCGGGGGGAATGAGCAGTTCTTC
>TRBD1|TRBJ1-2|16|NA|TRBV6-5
CASSYSFQGVDYGYTF
TGTGCCAGCAGTTACTCGTTCCAGGGGGTGGACTATGGCTACACCTTC
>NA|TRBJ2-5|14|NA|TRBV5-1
CASSLELAKETQYF
TGCGCCAGCAGCTTGGAACTAGCTAAAGAGACCCAGTACTTC
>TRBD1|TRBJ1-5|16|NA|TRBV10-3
CAISERDRDLTGPQHF
TGTGCCATCAGTGAAAGGGACAGGGACCTAACGGGGCCCCAGCATTTT
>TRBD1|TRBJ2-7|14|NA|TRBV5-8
CASSPGTDFYEQYF
TGTGCCAGCAGCCCCGGGACAGATTTTTACGAGCAGTACTTC
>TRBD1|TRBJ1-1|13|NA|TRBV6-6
CASKIQGDTEAFF
TGTGCCAGCAAAATACAGGGGGACACTGAAGCTTTCTTT
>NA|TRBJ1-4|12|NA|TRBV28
CASRPQSGKLFF
TGTGCCAGCAGACCCCAGTCGGGAAAACTGTTTTTT
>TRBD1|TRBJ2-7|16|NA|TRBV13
CASSSLRDRGAYEQYF
TGTGCCAGCAGCTCACTTCGGGACAGGGGGGCCTACGAGCAGTACTTC
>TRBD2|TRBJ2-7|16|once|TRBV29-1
CSVEGLAGGGAYEQYF
TGCAGCGTTGAAGGTCTAGCGGGAGGAGGAGCCTACGAGCAGTACTTC
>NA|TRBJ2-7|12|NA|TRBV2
CASYEPAGEQYF
TGTGCCAGCTATGAGCCCGCGGGCGAGCAGTACTTC
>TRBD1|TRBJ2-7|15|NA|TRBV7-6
CASSLDTGVTYEQYF
TGTGCCAGCAGCTTAGACACAGGGGTAACCTACGAGCAGTACTTC
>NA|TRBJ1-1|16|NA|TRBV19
CASSREITFSNTEAFF
TGTGCCAGTAGCCGGGAGATCACATTTTCGAACACTGAAGCTTTCTTT
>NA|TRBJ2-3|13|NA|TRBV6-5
CASKAVLTDTQYF
TGTGCCAGCAAAGCGGTGCTCACAGATACGCAGTATTTT
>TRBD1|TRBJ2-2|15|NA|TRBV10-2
CASRPGQGATGELFF
TGCGCCAGCAGACCGGGACAGGGGGCTACCGGGGAGCTGTTTTTT
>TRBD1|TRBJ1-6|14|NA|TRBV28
CASSPGGNNSPLHF
TGTGCCAGCAGTCCAGGGGGAAATAATTCACCCCTCCACTTT
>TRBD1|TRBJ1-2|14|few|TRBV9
CASSVGGDSGGYTF
TGTGCCAGCAGCGTAGGTGGGGACAGCGGGGGCTACACCTTC
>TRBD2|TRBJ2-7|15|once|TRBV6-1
CASTPTSGSGYEQYF
TGTGCCAGCACCCCGACTAGCGGGAGCGGCTACGAGCAGTACTTC
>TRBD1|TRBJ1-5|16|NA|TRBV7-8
CASSLSTGLGNQPQHF
TGTGCCAGCAGCTTATCGACAGGGTTGGGCAATCAGCCCCAGCATTTT
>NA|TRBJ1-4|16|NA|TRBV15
CATSLSPLSAEEKLFF
TGTGCCACCAGCTTATCACCACTGTCCGCCGAGGAAAAACTGTTTTTT
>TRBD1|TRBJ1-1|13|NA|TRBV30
CAWSVDRGTEAFF
TGTGCCTGGAGTGTGGACAGGGGGACTGAAGCTTTCTTT
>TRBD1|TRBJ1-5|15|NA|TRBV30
CAWSQGQGEFQPQHF
TGTGCCTGGAGTCAAGGACAGGGCGAATTCCAGCCCCAGCATTTT
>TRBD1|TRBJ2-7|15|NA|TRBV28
CASSWRGTGVPWQYF
TGTGCCAGCAGCTGGAGGGGGACAGGGGTCCCATGGCAGTACTTC
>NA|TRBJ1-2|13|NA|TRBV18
CASSPPRGSGYTF
TGTGCCAGCTCACCACCTAGGGGATCGGGCTACACCTTC
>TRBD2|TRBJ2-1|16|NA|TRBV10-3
CAITQTSGGATNEQFF
TGTGCCATCACTCAGACTAGCGGGGGGGCTACGAATGAGCAGTTCTTC
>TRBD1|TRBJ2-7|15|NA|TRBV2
CASSAGTGLSYEQYF
TGTGCCAGCAGTGCCGGGACAGGATTATCCTACGAGCAGTACTTC
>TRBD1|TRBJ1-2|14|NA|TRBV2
CASIRDRDNYGYTF
TGTGCCAGTATCCGGGACAGGGACAACTATGGCTACACCTTC
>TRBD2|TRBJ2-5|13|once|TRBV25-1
CASSVAGAETQYF
TGTGCCAGCAGTGTAGCGGGAGCAGAGACCCAGTACTTC
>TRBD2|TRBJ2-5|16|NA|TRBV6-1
CASSVIRTSGRQTQYF
TGTGCCAGCAGTGTTATTCGAACTAGCGGGAGACAGACCCAGTACTTC
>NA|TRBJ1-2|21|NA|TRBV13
CASSSGPLGTSAPNFNYGYTF
TGTGCCAGCAGCTCGGGACCGCTCGGGACAAGTGCCCCGAATTTTAACTATGGCTACACCTTC
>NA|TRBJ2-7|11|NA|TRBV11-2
CASSPVYEQYF
TGTGCCAGCAGCCCAGTTTACGAGCAGTACTTC
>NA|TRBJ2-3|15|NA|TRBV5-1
CASSFPDSYTDTQYF
TGCGCCAGCAGCTTTCCCGACAGTTACACAGATACGCAGTATTTT
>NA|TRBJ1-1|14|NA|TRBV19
CASRFTGFTPEAFF
TGTGCCAGTAGATTCACAGGGTTTACGCCTGAAGCTTTCTTT
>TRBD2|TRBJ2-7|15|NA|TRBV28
CASSGLGLADYEQYF
TGTGCCAGCAGCGGTCTGGGGCTAGCGGACTACGAGCAGTACTTC
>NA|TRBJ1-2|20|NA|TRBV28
CASSSHYSGTPPLPPYGYTF
TGTGCCAGCAGTTCTCACTACAGTGGGACACCACCCTTACCCCCTTATGGCTACACCTTC
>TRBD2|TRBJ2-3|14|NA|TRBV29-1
CSAAPGGPTDTQYF
TGCAGCGCAGCACCGGGAGGGCCGACAGATACGCAGTATTTT